This T cell receptor beta chain was captured by sequencing in a study of shared clonotypes between healthy human individuals. Original processing methods: Filtering differed because ImmunoSEQ produced junction-only sequences that carried no quality scores. Generated by immunoSEQ multiplex PCR, the TCRdb table keeps only in-frame clones and is missing some. From that table come the V and J calls and clone size; the DNA was used to work out D and trimming. The sample yields approximately 1.9 million clones, 80% to 95% seen once. The J segment lost 0 bases and the V segment lost 5 bases, leaving 7 bases of the junction unmatched. Germline CDR1 MNHEY, CDR2 SMNVEV (reference sequence). This CDR3 region has 15 residues. There are a few counts of this clone. Terminally differentiated effector memory CD45RA+ cells were excluded by CCR7 positive selection of CD45RO-negative cells.

The source of this sequence is a young man in good health. Some clones in this sample may be carry-over from other donors' samples. The chain joins TRBV27 to TRBJ2-7, with TRBD2 matching 7 bases. The sequenced sample consisted of naive CD8+ T cells from PBMCs. The CDR3 coding sequence is TGTGCCAGCAGTGCACTAGCGACCAGCTCCTACGAGCAGTACTTC. Its protein is CASSALATSSYEQYF.